This entry lists 28 T cell receptor beta chains sequenced from one sample in a study of human T cells and chemical hapten exposure. A single record per CDR3 protein comes from TCRdb applying MiXCR to the RACE reads. The data show about 400,000 distinct CDR3 sequences, around 6% seen once. Time point meaning: patch test 2, 6 weeks after DPC sensitization. As to treatment: therapeutic diphenylcyclopropenone sensitization with weekly scalp DPC. Sequences were derived from whole blood, sampled in connection with sensitization to the hapten diphenylcyclopropenone (DPC). The receptors shown here come from a woman in her late teens or twenties with alopecia areata. Some clones in this sample may be carry-over from other donors' samples.

The chain is built from TRBV7-2 and TRBJ2-3, with a possible D match to TRBD2 (7 bases). The CDR3 is made up of 16 amino acids. V lost 5 bases and J 1 base, leaving 16 bases between the germline ends. CDR1 and CDR2 from the germline V gene are SGHTA and FQGNSA. CDR3 nucleotides: TGTGCCAGCAGCCCCCGTAGGGGGGGCCGCACAGATACGCAGTATTTT. Amino acid sequence: CASSPRRGGRTDTQYF.

The rearrangement links TRBV15 to TRBJ1-3, with D tentatively TRBD1 (5 bases). This CDR3 has 18 residues. Looked up from germline, CDR1 is LNHNV and CDR2 is YYDKDF (reference sequence). Trimming cost V 2 bases and J 2 bases, with 19 bases left between them. CDR3 region: CATSRLPRAGSPGNTIYF. The CDR3 nucleotides are TGTGCCACCAGCAGACTTCCCCGGGCAGGGAGCCCTGGAAACACCATATATTTT.

This clonotype was observed many times. The CDR3 bases are TGTGCCAGCAGCCAAGATCCGACGGCGGAGCGGGGCTACACCTTC. Protein sequence: CASSQDPTAERGYTF. The chain recombines TRBV3-1 with TRBJ1-2; no firm D call. The CDR3 contains 15 residues. V lost 0 bases and J lost 8, with 16 bases in between. In germline, CDR1 is LGHDT, CDR2 YNNKEL (reference sequence).

The chain uses TRBV27 and TRBJ2-5, with no clear D. The germline V gene encodes CDR1 MNHEY and CDR2 SMNVEV (reference sequence). Trimming removed 6 bases from V and 4 bases from J, with 6 bases in between. The CDR3 covers 11 residues. CDR3 loop: CASRTAETQYF. CDR3 nucleotides: TGTGCCAGCAGAACAGCAGAGACCCAGTACTTC.

This clonotype was detected many times. The chain is built from TRBV20-1 and TRBJ1-2, with D perhaps TRBD1 (5 bases). The CDR3 loop spans 14 amino acids. Germline CDR1 and CDR2: DFQATT and SNEGSKA (reference sequence). Trimming took 4 bases from V and 3 from J, leaving 15 bases between them. The CDR3 coding sequence is TGCAGTGCTACTCAGGGTGAATCGGACTATGGCTACACCTTC. Amino acids: CSATQGESDYGYTF.

This clonotype showed up just a few times. This CDR3 reads CASSLVRAGTLREQYF. The CDR3 coding sequence is TGCGCCAGCAGCTTGGTGCGAGCGGGGACCCTTAGGGAGCAGTACTTC. The chain couples TRBV5-1 to TRBJ2-7, with 7 bases aligning to TRBD2. CDR1 SGHRS and CDR2 YFSETQ come from the germline V gene. The CDR3 spans 16 residues. The V segment lost 0 bases and the J segment 7 bases; nucleotides outside the gene matches: 13. The complete variable domain, with remaining parts taken from reference TRBV5-1 and TRBJ2-7, reads KAGVTQTPRYLIKTRGQQVTLSCSPISGHRSVSWYQQTPGQGLQFLFEYFSETQRNKGNFPGRFSGRQFSNSRSEMNVSTLELGDSALYLCASSLVRAGTLREQYFGPGTRLTVT.

The sample holds many counts of this clonotype. The V call is TRBV4-1, the J call TRBJ2-1, with 7 bases lining up with TRBD1. CDR3 size: 16 residues. V lost 1 base, J lost 8 bases, and 11 bases stayed unmatched. The germline V gene has CDR1 MGHRA and CDR2 YSYEKL. CDR3 residues: CASSQVSKQGWDEQFF. The CDR3 nucleotides read TGCGCCAGCAGCCAAGTCTCAAAACAGGGGTGGGATGAGCAGTTCTTC.

Ten or more counts support this clonotype. The V and J genes are TRBV4-3 and TRBJ1-2; D call uncertain. Germline loops: CDR1 LGHNA, CDR2 YSLEER. V was cut by 0 bases and J by 4 bases, with 6 bases left in between. This CDR3 region has 13 residues. The CDR3 region is CASSQDAIYGYTF. The CDR3 DNA reads TGCGCCAGCAGCCAAGATGCCATCTATGGCTACACCTTC.

This clonotype has a handful of counts. As DNA, the CDR3 is TGTGCCAGCAGCAAAAGCGGGACAGGGGGCCTCGAGCAGTACTTC. It encodes CASSKSGTGGLEQYF. The rearrangement links TRBV14 to TRBJ2-7; 12 positions match TRBD1. V dropped 5 bases and J dropped 6; count of bases not matched to a gene: 8. The CDR3 runs to 15 residues. Germline V gene data show CDR1 as SGHDN and CDR2 as FVKESK. The entire variable domain, with the rest obtained from reference TRBV14 and TRBJ2-7, is as follows: EAGVTQFPSHSVIEKGQTVTLRCDPISGHDNLYWYRRVMGKEIKFLLHFVKESKQDESGMPNNRFLAERTGGTYSTLKVQPAELEDSGVYFCASSKSGTGGLEQYFGPGTRLTVT.

There are many counts of this clonotype. The V gene is TRBV27, the J gene TRBJ2-7; D not resolved. In germline, CDR1 is MNHEY, CDR2 SMNVEV (reference sequence). The CDR3 totals 15 residues. Trimming cost V 2 bases and J 12 bases, with 23 bases left between them. The CDR3 nucleotides are TGTGCCAGCAGTTTAACCCCCCTCTGGGCCACGGCTTTGTACTTC. This gives the protein CASSLTPLWATALYF.

This clonotype appeared a few times. The rearrangement links TRBV11-2 to TRBJ1-1; the D is unclear. The CDR3 consists of 14 residues. The germline V gene encodes CDR1 SGHAT and CDR2 FQNNGV. V was pared by 0 bases and J by 2 bases, with 7 bases between. The CDR3 DNA follows: TGTGCCAGCAGCTTAGATTGGGCAAACACTGAAGCTTTCTTT. This sequence encodes CASSLDWANTEAFF. The full variable domain, with the rest looked up from reference TRBV11-2 and TRBJ1-1, is EAGVAQSPRYKIIEKRQSVAFWCNPISGHATLYWYQQILGQGPKLLIQFQNNGVVDDSQLPKDRFSAERLKGVDSTLKIQPAKLEDSAVYLCASSLDWANTEAFFGQGTRLTVV.

This clonotype was detected ten times or more. This rearrangement joins TRBV7-9 to TRBJ1-1; the D is unclear. Germline-derived CDR1 and CDR2 are SEHNR and FQNEAQ (reference sequence). This CDR3 comprises 13 residues. Trimming left V 4 bases short and J 1 base short, with 7 bases between. The CDR3 DNA reads as TGTGCCAGCAGCTATACAGCGAACACTGAAGCTTTCTTT. Residues: CASSYTANTEAFF.

The chain couples TRBV4-3 to TRBJ2-7, with D possibly matching TRBD1 (6 bases). CDR1 and CDR2 from the germline V gene are LGHNA and YSLEER. V gave up 1 base and J gave up 4 bases, with 17 bases separating them. The CDR3 covers 16 residues. CDR3 sequence: CASSQVDGGAGYEQYF. In DNA form, the CDR3 reads TGCGCCAGCAGCCAAGTGGATGGGGGCGCAGGATACGAGCAGTACTTC.

CDR3 bases: TGTGCCAGCAGTTTCGGGAGGCTGGATACGCAGTATTTT. Amino acid sequence: CASSFGRLDTQYF. The chain combines TRBV28 with TRBJ2-3, with 7 bases identical to TRBD2. CDR3 length equals 13 residues. After removal of 3 bases from V and 6 bases from J, the junction contained 3 bases not matched to a gene. Germline CDR1 reads MDHEN; CDR2 reads SYDVKM.

This clonotype was counted a few times. The genes are TRBV4-1 and TRBJ2-3; no definite D call. Trimming removed 7 bases at V and 4 bases at J, with 15 bases between. The CDR3 loop spans 14 amino acids. Germline V gives CDR1 MGHRA, CDR2 YSYEKL. CDR3 loop: CASTPLGPADTQYF. CDR3 sequence (DNA): TGCGCCAGCACCCCCCTTGGTCCCGCAGATACGCAGTATTTT.

The V gene is TRBV20-1, the J gene TRBJ1-1; tentatively, D is TRBD1 (6 bases). Deletions cut 5 bases from V and 5 bases from J, with 15 bases between. The V gene's germline CDR1 is DFQATT and CDR2 SNEGSKA (reference sequence). CDR3 length: 13 amino acids. The CDR3 DNA follows: TGCAGTGCTCAGGAACAGGGCCCAACTGAAGCTTTCTTT. It codes for CSAQEQGPTEAFF.

The sample holds many counts of this clonotype. The chain combines TRBV20-1 with TRBJ1-4; 8 nucleotides agree with TRBD1. The CDR3 spans 11 residues. V shed 4 bases, J shed 8 bases, and the junction held 0 bases outside the gene matches. Germline V gives CDR1 DFQATT, CDR2 SNEGSKA (reference sequence). CDR3 amino acids: CSANRGEKLFF. In DNA, the CDR3 is TGCAGTGCTAACAGGGGGGAAAAACTGTTTTTT.

The sample holds a few counts of this clonotype. The rearrangement links TRBV24-1 to TRBJ1-5; D not certain. The ends were cut back, 0 bases at V and 9 bases at J, with 5 bases in the middle. The CDR3 extends over 12 amino acids. CDR1 is KGHDR and CDR2 is SFDVKD in the germline V gene. CDR3 protein: CATSDLWGPQHF. CDR3 in DNA: TGTGCCACCAGTGATTTGTGGGGGCCCCAGCATTTT.

This clonotype was picked up a small number of times. The genes are TRBV6-1 and TRBJ2-7, with 11 bases identical to TRBD1. The V and J ends lost 4 bases and 3 bases, in that order; junction bases with no gene match: 8. Germline V CDR1 and CDR2: MNHNS, SASEGT. CDR3 length: 16 residues. CDR3 bases: TGTGCCAGCAGTGGCTCCCCGGGGACAGGGGGCTACGAGCAGTACTTC. Amino acids: CASSGSPGTGGYEQYF.

CDR3 region: CASSPLPLLQGRETQYF. CDR3 nucleotide sequence: TGTGCCAGCAGCCCACTCCCCCTCTTACAGGGGAGGGAGACCCAGTACTTC. The V and J genes are TRBV11-2 and TRBJ2-5; a weak D match, TRBD1 (7 bases). The CDR3 is made up of 17 amino acids. V was cut by 5 bases and J by 5 bases, with 24 bases left in between. Germline V gives CDR1 SGHAT, CDR2 FQNNGV. The variable domain in full, with the rest retrieved from reference TRBV11-2 and TRBJ2-5, is EAGVAQSPRYKIIEKRQSVAFWCNPISGHATLYWYQQILGQGPKLLIQFQNNGVVDDSQLPKDRFSAERLKGVDSTLKIQPAKLEDSAVYLCASSPLPLLQGRETQYFGPGTRLLVL.

This clonotype was seen ten or more times. The chain combines TRBV20-1 with TRBJ1-6; a possible D gene is TRBD1 (6 bases). The CDR3 runs 14 residues. Trimming removed 2 bases at V and 6 bases at J, with 11 bases between. Germline V gene data show CDR1 as DFQATT and CDR2 as SNEGSKA (reference sequence). The CDR3 protein is CSARTGPLNSPLHF. CDR3 sequence (DNA): TGCAGTGCTAGAACAGGGCCACTTAATTCACCCCTCCACTTT.

This rearrangement joins TRBV28 to TRBJ2-1; 8 bases are a match to TRBD2. The V gene end was trimmed by 5 bases and the J gene end by 9 bases; junction bases not matched to a gene: 15. The CDR3 consists of 16 residues. Germline V gene lookup returns CDR1 MDHEN and CDR2 SYDVKM. In DNA form, the CDR3 reads TGTGCCAGCAGTCCCCCTTCGGGGGGGGCAAACGGTGAGCAGTTCTTC. It translates to CASSPPSGGANGEQFF.

This clonotype was picked up many times. The chain uses TRBV4-1 and TRBJ2-3; 7 positions agree with TRBD2. The V gene end was trimmed by 3 bases and the J gene end by 5 bases; junction bases not matched to a gene: 20. There are 19 residues in the CDR3. In germline, CDR1 is MGHRA, CDR2 YSYEKL. The CDR3 protein is CASSQLPGLPKGKKDTQYF. The CDR3 bases are TGCGCCAGCAGCCAGCTGCCGGGACTACCGAAAGGGAAGAAAGATACGCAGTATTTT.

This chain links TRBV7-9 with TRBJ1-5; unclear D gene. Deletions cut 3 bases from V and 4 bases from J, with 10 bases between. CDR1 is SEHNR and CDR2 is FQNEAQ in the germline V gene (reference sequence). The CDR3 sequence is 14 residues long. The CDR3 DNA reads TGTGCCAGCAGCTTCTACGGCGATAATCAGCCCCAGCATTTT. It translates to CASSFYGDNQPQHF.

Remarks on this clonotype: Mismatch with germline at one junction end may stem from a read error. The chain links TRBV2 to TRBJ1-2; D gene unclear. Germline V gene lookup returns CDR1 SNHLY and CDR2 FYNNEI. The CDR3 has 15 amino acids. CDR3 region: CASSEAGRLNYRYTF. In nucleotides, the CDR3 is TGTGCCAGCAGTGAAGCAGGACGACTGAACTATCGCTACACCTTC. Based on the CDR3 plus reference TRBV2 and TRBJ1-2, the full variable domain is EPEVTQTPSHQVTQMGQEVILRCVPISNHLYFYWYRQILGQKVEFLVSFYNNEISEKSEIFDDQFSVERPDGSNFTLKIRSTKLEDSAMYFCASSEAGRLNYRYTFGSGTRLTVV.

The V call is TRBV6-2 or TRBV6-3, the J call TRBJ2-5, with 8 bases identical to TRBD2. Germline CDR1 reads MNHEY; CDR2 reads SVGEGT. CDR3 length: 14 residues. V was pared by 3 bases and J by 3 bases, with 3 bases of the junction left unmatched. DNA of the CDR3: TGTGCCAGCAGTTATAGCGGGATTGAAGAGACCCAGTACTTC. Its protein product is CASSYSGIEETQYF.

In its sample, this clonotype was seen many times. The rearrangement joins TRBV20-1 to TRBJ1-1; D perhaps matches TRBD1 (5 bases). The CDR3 sequence is 15 residues long. Trimming cost V 8 bases and J 4 bases, with 23 bases left between them. Germline V gene data show CDR1 as DFQATT and CDR2 as SNEGSKA (reference sequence). The CDR3 here is CSPRRGGGKTTEAFF. CDR3 nucleotides: TGCAGTCCCAGACGGGGGGGTGGCAAAACCACTGAAGCTTTCTTT.

The chain joins TRBV6-1 to TRBJ1-1; D not certain. The germline V gene has CDR1 MNHNS and CDR2 SASEGT. This CDR3 spans 12 amino acids. V was shortened by 4 bases and J by 8 bases, with 11 bases between the two germline ends. The CDR3 bases are TGTGCCAGCAGTGGAGGGAGATCCGAAGCTTTCTTT. This gives the protein CASSGGRSEAFF.